This paragraph covers one T cell receptor beta chain sequence. These data come from a study of blood T cells in healthy people across ages. Next came a second PCR, run for 7 to 11 cycles, which used a sample-barcoded 5' primer along with a J-beta primer mix. TCRdb reanalysed the 5' RACE reads using MiXCR and keeps one entry per CDR3 protein. The sample carries about 1.5 million distinct CDR3 sequences, roughly two fifths recorded once. The V gene end was trimmed by 6 bases and the J gene end by 5 bases; junction bases not matched to a gene: 8. Looked up from germline, CDR1 is DFQATT and CDR2 is SNEGSKA (reference sequence). The CDR3 has 14 residues.

This receptor was taken from a woman between 18 and 30 years old in good health. V usage is TRBV20-1 and J usage is TRBJ2-7; 12 bases map to TRBD2. The sample taken for sequencing was blood. This chain's CDR3 is CSARRLAGVNEQYF. The CDR3 DNA reads as TGCAGTGCCCGCCGACTAGCGGGAGTTAACGAGCAGTACTTC.